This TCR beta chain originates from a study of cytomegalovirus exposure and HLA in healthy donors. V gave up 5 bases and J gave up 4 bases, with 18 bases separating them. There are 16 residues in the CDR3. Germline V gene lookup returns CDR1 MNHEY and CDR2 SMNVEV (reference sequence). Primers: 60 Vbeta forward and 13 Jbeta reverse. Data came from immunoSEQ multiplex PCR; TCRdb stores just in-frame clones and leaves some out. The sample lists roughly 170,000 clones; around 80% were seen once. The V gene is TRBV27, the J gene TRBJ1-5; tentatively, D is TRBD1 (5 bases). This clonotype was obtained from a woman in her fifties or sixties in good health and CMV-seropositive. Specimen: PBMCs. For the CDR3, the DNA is TGTGCCAGCAGTAATCAGGGCGTTCTGGGGAATCAGCCCCAGCATTTT. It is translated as CASSNQGVLGNQPQHF.